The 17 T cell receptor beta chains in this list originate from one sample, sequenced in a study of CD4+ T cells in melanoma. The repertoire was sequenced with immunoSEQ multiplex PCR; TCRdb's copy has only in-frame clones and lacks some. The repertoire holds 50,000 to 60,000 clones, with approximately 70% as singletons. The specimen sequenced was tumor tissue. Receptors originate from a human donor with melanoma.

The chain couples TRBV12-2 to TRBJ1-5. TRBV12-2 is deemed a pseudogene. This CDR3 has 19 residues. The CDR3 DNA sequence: TGTGCAAGTCGCTTAGGTGGAGGGTATAGGAGCCTTTCGTGCGAGCCCCAGCATTTT. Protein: CASRLGGGYRSLSCEPQHF.

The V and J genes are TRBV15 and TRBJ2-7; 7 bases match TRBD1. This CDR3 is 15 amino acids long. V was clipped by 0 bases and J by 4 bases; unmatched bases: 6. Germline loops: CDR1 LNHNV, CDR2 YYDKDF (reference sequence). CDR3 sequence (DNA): TGTGCCACCAGCAGAGATCTAGCACAGGGGTACGAGCAGTACTTC. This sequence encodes CATSRDLAQGYEQYF.

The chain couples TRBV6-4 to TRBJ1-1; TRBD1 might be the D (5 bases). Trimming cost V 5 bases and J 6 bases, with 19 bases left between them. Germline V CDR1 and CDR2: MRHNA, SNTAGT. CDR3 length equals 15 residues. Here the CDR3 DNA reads TGTGCCAGCAGTCCGGCCTCAGGGTATAGACCTGAAGCTTTCTTT. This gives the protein CASSPASGYRPEAFF.

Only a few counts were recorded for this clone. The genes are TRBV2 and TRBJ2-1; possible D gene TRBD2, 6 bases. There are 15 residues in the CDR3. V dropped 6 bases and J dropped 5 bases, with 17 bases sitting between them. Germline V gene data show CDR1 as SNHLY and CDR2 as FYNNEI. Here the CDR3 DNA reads TGTGCCAGCAGAGAGACTAGTTCGGGGAACAATGAGCAGTTCTTC. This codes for CASRETSSGNNEQFF.

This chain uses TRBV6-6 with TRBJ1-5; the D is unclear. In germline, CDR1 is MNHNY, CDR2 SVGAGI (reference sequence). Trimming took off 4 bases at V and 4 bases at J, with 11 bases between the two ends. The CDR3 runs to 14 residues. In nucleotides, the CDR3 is TGTGCCAGCAGTTCACACCGGGAAAATCAGCCCCAGCATTTT. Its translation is CASSSHRENQPQHF.

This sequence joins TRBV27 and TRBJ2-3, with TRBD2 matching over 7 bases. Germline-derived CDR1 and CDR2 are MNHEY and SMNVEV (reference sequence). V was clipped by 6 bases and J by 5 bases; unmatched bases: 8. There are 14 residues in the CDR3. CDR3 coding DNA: TGTGCCAGCAGCAAAGCGGGGTGGGAAGATACGCAGTATTTT. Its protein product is CASSKAGWEDTQYF.

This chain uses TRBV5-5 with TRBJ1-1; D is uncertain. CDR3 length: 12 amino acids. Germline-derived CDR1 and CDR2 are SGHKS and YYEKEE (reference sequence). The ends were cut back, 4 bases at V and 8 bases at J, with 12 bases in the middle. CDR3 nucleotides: TGTGCCAGCAGCCCCGGGCTCGGGGAAGCTTTCTTT. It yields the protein CASSPGLGEAFF.

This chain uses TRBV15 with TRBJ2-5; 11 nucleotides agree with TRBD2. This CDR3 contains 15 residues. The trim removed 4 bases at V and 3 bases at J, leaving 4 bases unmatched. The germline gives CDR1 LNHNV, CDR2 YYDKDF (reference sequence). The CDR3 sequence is CATSTRLAGKETQYF. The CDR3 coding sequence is TGTGCCACCAGCACGCGACTAGCGGGGAAAGAGACCCAGTACTTC.

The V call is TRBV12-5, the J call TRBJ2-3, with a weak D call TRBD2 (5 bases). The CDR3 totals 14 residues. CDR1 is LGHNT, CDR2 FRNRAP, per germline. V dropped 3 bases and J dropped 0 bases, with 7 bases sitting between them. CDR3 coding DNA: TGTGCTAGTGGTTTCGGGGTGAGCACAGATACGCAGTATTTT. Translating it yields CASGFGVSTDTQYF.

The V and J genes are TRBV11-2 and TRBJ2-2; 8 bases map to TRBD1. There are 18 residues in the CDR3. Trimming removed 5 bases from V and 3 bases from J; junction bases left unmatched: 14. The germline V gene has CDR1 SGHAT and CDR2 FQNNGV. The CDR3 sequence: CASSRRKTGALDTGELFF. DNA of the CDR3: TGTGCCAGCAGCCGACGTAAGACAGGGGCTCTGGACACCGGGGAGCTGTTTTTT.

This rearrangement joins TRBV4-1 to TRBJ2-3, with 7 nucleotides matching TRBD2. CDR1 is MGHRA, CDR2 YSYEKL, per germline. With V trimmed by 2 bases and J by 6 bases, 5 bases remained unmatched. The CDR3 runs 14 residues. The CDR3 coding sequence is TGCGCCAGCAGCCAAAGACTAGCATCGGATACGCAGTATTTT. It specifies CASSQRLASDTQYF.

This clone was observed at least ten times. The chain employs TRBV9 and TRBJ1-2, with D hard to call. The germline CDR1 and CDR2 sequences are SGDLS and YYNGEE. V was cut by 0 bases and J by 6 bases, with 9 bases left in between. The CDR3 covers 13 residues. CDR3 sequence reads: CASSVGGNDGYTF. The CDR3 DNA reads TGTGCCAGCAGCGTAGGAGGGAACGATGGCTACACCTTC.

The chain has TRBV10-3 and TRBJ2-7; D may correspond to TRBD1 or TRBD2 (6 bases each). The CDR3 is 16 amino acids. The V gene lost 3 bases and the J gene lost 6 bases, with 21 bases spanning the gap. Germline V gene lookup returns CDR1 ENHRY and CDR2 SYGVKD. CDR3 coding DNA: TGTGCCATCAGTGACAACTGGAGGGGTGGGGGCGTCGAGCAGTACTTC. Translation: CAISDNWRGGGVEQYF.

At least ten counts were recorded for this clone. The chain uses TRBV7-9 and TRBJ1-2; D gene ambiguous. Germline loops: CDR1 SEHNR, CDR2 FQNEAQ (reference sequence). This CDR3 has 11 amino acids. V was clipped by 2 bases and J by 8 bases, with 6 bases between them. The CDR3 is CASSLNKGYTF. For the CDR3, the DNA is TGTGCCAGCAGCTTAAATAAGGGCTACACCTTC.

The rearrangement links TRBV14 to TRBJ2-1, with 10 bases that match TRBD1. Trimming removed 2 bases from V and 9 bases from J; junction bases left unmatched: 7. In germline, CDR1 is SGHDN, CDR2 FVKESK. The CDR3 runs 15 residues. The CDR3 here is CASSQPMDRGGEQFF. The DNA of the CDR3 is TGTGCCAGCAGCCAACCAATGGACAGGGGGGGTGAGCAGTTCTTC. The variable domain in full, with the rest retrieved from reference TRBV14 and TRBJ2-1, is EAGVTQFPSHSVIEKGQTVTLRCDPISGHDNLYWYRRVMGKEIKFLLHFVKESKQDESGMPNNRFLAERTGGTYSTLKVQPAELEDSGVYFCASSQPMDRGGEQFFGPGTRLTVL.

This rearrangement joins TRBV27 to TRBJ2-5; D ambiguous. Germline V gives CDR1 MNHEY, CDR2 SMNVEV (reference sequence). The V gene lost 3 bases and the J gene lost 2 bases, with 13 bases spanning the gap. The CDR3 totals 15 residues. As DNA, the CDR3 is TGTGCCAGCAGTTTGTGGGCAGATGGGCAAGAGACCCAGTACTTC. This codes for CASSLWADGQETQYF.

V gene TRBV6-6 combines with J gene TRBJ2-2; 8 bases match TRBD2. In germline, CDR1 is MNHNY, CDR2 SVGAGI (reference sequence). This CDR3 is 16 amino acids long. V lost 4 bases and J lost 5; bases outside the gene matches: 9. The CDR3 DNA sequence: TGTGCCAGCAGTTCCCCGGGGGGGGCTGGGACCGGGGAGCTGTTTTTT. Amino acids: CASSSPGGAGTGELFF.